This T cell receptor (beta chain) emerged from a study of T cells in Graves' hyperthyroidism and ophthalmopathy. The study left out patients who had uncontrolled infection, other autoimmune disease, pregnancy or lactation. The authors obtained PBMCs from about 9 ml of fresh peripheral blood. Regarding this clonotype: One base away lies a much larger clone, so this may be a sequencing read error.

The TCR beta CDR3 regions underwent amplification using RNA transcripts as the source. An initial round of RT-PCR targeting the TCR CDR3 relied on the HTBI primer set. TCRdb reprocessed the multiplex PCR reads with MiXCR, giving one entry per CDR3 protein. The sample comprises 130,000 to 150,000 distinct CDR3 sequences, approximately 20% of which are singletons, and roughly 73% rests with the top ten. The sequence was collected from a woman in her 50s with Graves' hyperthyroidism that later progressed to Graves' ophthalmopathy. The sequenced sample consisted of blood.

This chain's CDR3 is CASSSQGWSYEQYF. As DNA, the CDR3 is TGTGCCAGCAGCTCCCAGGGATGGTCCTACGAGCAGTACTTC. This chain joins TRBV2 and TRBJ2-7; D possibly corresponds to TRBD1 (5 bases). Trimming stripped 6 bases from V and 1 base from J, with 13 bases between. Germline V gene sequence: CDR1 SNHLY, CDR2 FYNNEI. The CDR3 runs 14 residues.